The 20 T cell receptor beta chains presented below share a single source sample, sequenced in a study of shared clonotypes between healthy human individuals. Clones were read by immunoSEQ multiplex PCR, and TCRdb kept only the in-frame ones, dropping some. The sample has over 850,000 clones; 70% to 80% are singletons. The sequencing input was memory CD4+ T cells from PBMCs. As for subset: CD45RA-negative fraction. These receptors all come from a man younger than 30 in good health. Some clones in this sample may be carry-over from other donors' samples.

This clone was seen just once. This rearrangement joins TRBV7-3 to TRBJ1-1; 7 bases are a match to TRBD1. Germline V gene lookup returns CDR1 SGHTA and CDR2 FQGTGA. Trimming removed 5 bases from V and 4 bases from J; junction bases left unmatched: 10. The CDR3 totals 15 residues. The CDR3 sequence: CASSVSRDRSTEAFF. The CDR3 bases are TGTGCCAGCAGCGTCTCCCGGGACAGAAGCACTGAAGCTTTCTTT. Full variable domain (remainder filled in from reference TRBV7-3 and TRBJ1-1): GAGVSQTPSNKVTEKGKYVELRCDPISGHTALYWYRQSLGQGPEFLIYFQGTGAADDSGLPNDRFFAVRPEGSVSTLKIQRTERGDSAVYLCASSVSRDRSTEAFFGQGTRLTVV.

This clone was recorded once. The chain couples TRBV27 to TRBJ2-7; TRBD2 might be the D (6 bases). Germline V CDR1 and CDR2: MNHEY, SMNVEV (reference sequence). CDR3 length equals 14 residues. Trimming shortened V by 6 bases and J by 7 bases, and 19 bases separated the two germline ends. CDR3 protein: CASRNRRGPGEQYF. In nucleotides, the CDR3 is TGTGCCAGCAGGAATCGGCGGGGTCCAGGGGAGCAGTACTTC.

This clone was counted between two and nine times. The V gene is TRBV19, the J gene TRBJ1-5, with D perhaps matching TRBD1 (5 bases). This CDR3 is 13 amino acids long. Trimming took off 9 bases at V and 2 bases at J, with 11 bases between the two ends. Germline-derived CDR1 and CDR2 are LNHDA and SQIVND (reference sequence). The CDR3 coding sequence is TGTGCCAGCCGCGGGGCCGGCAATCAGCCCCAGCATTTT. The encoded protein is CASRGAGNQPQHF.

This clone was found once. This chain links TRBV2 with TRBJ1-2; 9 bases align to TRBD1. Germline CDR1 is SNHLY and CDR2 is FYNNEI. The V and J ends lost 4 bases and 7 bases, in that order; junction bases with no gene match: 4. The CDR3 loop spans 13 amino acids. DNA for the CDR3: TGTGCCAGCAGTGCTAAGGGACAGGGTGGCTACACCTTC. Its translation: CASSAKGQGGYTF.

The rearrangement links TRBV7-9 to TRBJ2-1, with 8 bases matching TRBD2. The germline gives CDR1 SEHNR, CDR2 FQNEAQ (reference sequence). This CDR3 is built from 15 residues. V lost 4 bases and J lost 2; bases outside the gene matches: 4. CDR3 loop: CASSSGLAPYNEQFF. In nucleotides, the CDR3 is TGTGCCAGCAGCTCTGGACTAGCCCCCTACAATGAGCAGTTCTTC.

The V and J genes are TRBV13 and TRBJ1-2; D unclear. The CDR3 totals 13 residues. Germline V gives CDR1 PRHDT, CDR2 FYEKMQ (reference sequence). V lost 0 bases and J 8 bases, leaving 10 bases between the germline ends. CDR3 sequence (DNA): TGTGCCAGCAGCTTAGGGGTGGTGCCCGGCTACACCTTC. Protein sequence: CASSLGVVPGYTF.

The genes are TRBV6-1 and TRBJ2-5, with a possible D match to TRBD2 (5 bases). Germline V CDR1 and CDR2: MNHNS, SASEGT. The CDR3 has 14 amino acids. CDR3 nucleotide sequence: TGTGCGAGTCACGAGGGAACTAGGCAAGAGACCCAGTACTTC. This translates into CASHEGTRQETQYF.

This clone was found a few times. This sequence joins TRBV28 and TRBJ1-3; D uncertain. The CDR3 is made up of 15 amino acids. The germline gives CDR1 MDHEN, CDR2 SYDVKM. The V and J ends lost 6 bases and 6 bases respectively, with 18 bases between them. CDR3: CASSAPRVPLNTIYF. CDR3 bases: TGTGCCAGCAGCGCTCCAAGGGTGCCACTAAACACCATATATTTT.

The gene calls are TRBV15 and TRBJ1-2; possible D gene TRBD1, 5 bases. Germline values: CDR1 LNHNV, CDR2 YYDKDF (reference sequence). This CDR3 spans 13 amino acids. Trimming shortened V by 4 bases and J by 1 base, and 7 bases separated the two germline ends. In DNA, the CDR3 is TGTGCCACCAGCACAAGGGGTAACTATGGCTACACCTTC. It translates to CATSTRGNYGYTF.

The DNA for the CDR3 is TGTGCCAGCAGTCCTCGCGGGAGTGGGTCAAATACGCAGTATTTT. It yields the protein CASSPRGSGSNTQYF. The chain links TRBV28 to TRBJ2-3, with 7 bases lining up with TRBD2. The CDR3 loop spans 15 amino acids. Germline V lookup: CDR1 MDHEN, CDR2 SYDVKM. V gave up 5 bases and J gave up 7 bases; unmatched junction bases: 12. The full variable domain, with the rest looked up from reference TRBV28 and TRBJ2-3, is DVKVTQSSRYLVKRTGEKVFLECVQDMDHENMFWYRQDPGLGLRLIYFSYDVKMKEKGDIPEGYSVSREKKERFSLILESASTNQTSMYLCASSPRGSGSNTQYFGPGTRLTVL.

The chain combines TRBV6-6 with TRBJ1-4, with 8 bases lining up with TRBD1. The CDR3 is 15 residues long. In germline, CDR1 is MNHNY, CDR2 SVGAGI (reference sequence). Trimming cost V 3 bases and J 7 bases; bases outside gene matches: 7. The CDR3 protein is CASSYQVDRGEKLFF. The CDR3 DNA reads as TGTGCCAGCAGTTATCAGGTTGACAGGGGTGAAAAACTGTTTTTT.

The V call is TRBV4-1, the J call TRBJ1-4, with TRBD1 identical over 8 bases. Unmatched junction bases numbered 4, after V lost 1 base and J lost 0 bases. The CDR3 contains 17 residues. Germline V CDR1 and CDR2: MGHRA, YSYEKL. The CDR3 DNA is TGCGCCAGCAGCCAAGGCAGGGGGCGCGCAACTAATGAAAAACTGTTTTTT. Protein product: CASSQGRGRATNEKLFF.

This chain connects TRBV4-1 to TRBJ1-4; tentatively, D is TRBD1 (6 bases). The CDR3 totals 15 residues. Germline CDR1 MGHRA, CDR2 YSYEKL. The V end lost 7 bases, the J end lost 1 base, and 13 bases lay between the germline ends. CDR3 nucleotide sequence: TGCGCCAGCAAAACTACAGGGATAACTAATGAAAAACTGTTTTTT. Encoded protein: CASKTTGITNEKLFF.

J is TRBJ2-1 and V is TRBV5-6; 9 bases align to TRBD2. The germline V gene has CDR1 SGHDT and CDR2 YYEEEE. This CDR3 is built from 18 residues. The V gene end was trimmed by 4 bases and the J gene end by 0 bases; junction bases not matched to a gene: 11. This CDR3 reads CASSPSLAGDSSYNEQFF. In DNA, the CDR3 is TGTGCCAGCAGCCCCAGTTTAGCGGGGGATAGCTCCTACAATGAGCAGTTCTTC. The complete variable domain, with remaining parts taken from reference TRBV5-6 and TRBJ2-1, reads DAGVTQSPTHLIKTRGQQVTLRCSPKSGHDTVSWYQQALGQGPQFIFQYYEEEERQRGNFPDRFSGHQFPNYSSELNVNALLLGDSALYLCASSPSLAGDSSYNEQFFGPGTRLTVL.

The rearrangement links TRBV4-3 to TRBJ1-1, with 7 positions matching TRBD1. The junction had 7 bases not matched to a gene; V was cut back by 2 bases and J by 7 bases. CDR3 length: 14 amino acids. Germline CDR1 and CDR2: LGHNA and YSLEER. The CDR3 region has the DNA TGCGCCAGCAGCCAACAGGGGGGGAGGGGTGAAGCTTTCTTT. It yields the protein CASSQQGGRGEAFF.

V usage is TRBV15 and J usage is TRBJ1-4; no clear D gene. The CDR3 has 14 amino acids. The germline CDR1 and CDR2 sequences are LNHNV and YYDKDF (reference sequence). V was cut by 0 bases and J by 7 bases, with 9 bases left in between. The CDR3 loop reads CATSRDRGGEKLFF. The DNA for the CDR3 is TGTGCCACCAGCAGAGATCGGGGAGGTGAAAAACTGTTTTTT.

The chain recombines TRBV28 with TRBJ1-4, with TRBD1 matching 8 bases. The germline V gene has CDR1 MDHEN and CDR2 SYDVKM. V lost 5 bases, J lost 8 bases, and 4 bases stayed unmatched. The CDR3 runs 13 residues. CDR3 nucleotide sequence: TGTGCCAGCAGTGGACAGGGACAAGAAAAACTGTTTTTT. Encoded protein: CASSGQGQEKLFF. Using reference TRBV28 and TRBJ1-4 for the parts outside the CDR3, the full variable domain is DVKVTQSSRYLVKRTGEKVFLECVQDMDHENMFWYRQDPGLGLRLIYFSYDVKMKEKGDIPEGYSVSREKKERFSLILESASTNQTSMYLCASSGQGQEKLFFGSGTQLSVL.

This clone has a count of ten or more. This sequence joins TRBV12-5 and TRBJ1-1, with 7 bases fitting TRBD1. The CDR3 covers 17 residues. CDR1 is LGHNT and CDR2 is FRNRAP in the germline V gene. Germline trimming cut 0 bases from V and 3 bases from J; bases unmatched to any gene: 10. DNA of the CDR3: TGTGCTAGTGGTTTGGTACGGACGGAGGGGGCTGACACTGAAGCTTTCTTT. Translated, it gives CASGLVRTEGADTEAFF.

The chain recombines TRBV5-4 with TRBJ2-2; D perhaps matches TRBD1 (6 bases). The CDR3 has 16 residues. Germline CDR1 SGHNT, CDR2 YYREEE (reference sequence). V lost 1 base, J lost 5 bases, and 15 bases lay in between. The CDR3 sequence is CASSLSAGARTGELFF. CDR3 DNA sequence: TGTGCCAGCAGCTTGAGCGCAGGGGCGCGGACCGGGGAGCTGTTTTTT.

The table lists this clone with a count of one. The chain is built from TRBV7-9 and TRBJ1-4, with D maybe TRBD1 (5 bases). This CDR3 region has 16 residues. Trimming took off 4 bases at V and 8 bases at J, with 20 bases between the two ends. Germline loops: CDR1 SEHNR, CDR2 FQNEAQ (reference sequence). As DNA, the CDR3 is TGTGCCAGCAGCTCTTGGGGGAGAACGGGAGAAGAAAAACTGTTTTTT. This gives the protein CASSSWGRTGEEKLFF.